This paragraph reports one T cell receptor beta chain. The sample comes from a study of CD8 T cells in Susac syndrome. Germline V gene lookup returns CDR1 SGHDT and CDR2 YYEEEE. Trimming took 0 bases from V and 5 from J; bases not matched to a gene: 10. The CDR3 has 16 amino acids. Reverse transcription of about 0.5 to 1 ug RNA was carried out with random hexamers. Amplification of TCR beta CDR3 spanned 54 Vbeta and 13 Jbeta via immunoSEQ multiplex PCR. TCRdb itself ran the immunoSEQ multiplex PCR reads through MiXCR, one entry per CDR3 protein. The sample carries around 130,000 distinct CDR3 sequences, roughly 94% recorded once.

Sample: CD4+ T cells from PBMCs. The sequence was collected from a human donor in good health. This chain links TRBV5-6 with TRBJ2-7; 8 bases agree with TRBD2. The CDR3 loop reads CASSLEPGGAGDEQYF. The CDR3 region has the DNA TGTGCCAGCAGCTTGGAGCCCGGGGGGGCGGGAGACGAGCAGTACTTC.